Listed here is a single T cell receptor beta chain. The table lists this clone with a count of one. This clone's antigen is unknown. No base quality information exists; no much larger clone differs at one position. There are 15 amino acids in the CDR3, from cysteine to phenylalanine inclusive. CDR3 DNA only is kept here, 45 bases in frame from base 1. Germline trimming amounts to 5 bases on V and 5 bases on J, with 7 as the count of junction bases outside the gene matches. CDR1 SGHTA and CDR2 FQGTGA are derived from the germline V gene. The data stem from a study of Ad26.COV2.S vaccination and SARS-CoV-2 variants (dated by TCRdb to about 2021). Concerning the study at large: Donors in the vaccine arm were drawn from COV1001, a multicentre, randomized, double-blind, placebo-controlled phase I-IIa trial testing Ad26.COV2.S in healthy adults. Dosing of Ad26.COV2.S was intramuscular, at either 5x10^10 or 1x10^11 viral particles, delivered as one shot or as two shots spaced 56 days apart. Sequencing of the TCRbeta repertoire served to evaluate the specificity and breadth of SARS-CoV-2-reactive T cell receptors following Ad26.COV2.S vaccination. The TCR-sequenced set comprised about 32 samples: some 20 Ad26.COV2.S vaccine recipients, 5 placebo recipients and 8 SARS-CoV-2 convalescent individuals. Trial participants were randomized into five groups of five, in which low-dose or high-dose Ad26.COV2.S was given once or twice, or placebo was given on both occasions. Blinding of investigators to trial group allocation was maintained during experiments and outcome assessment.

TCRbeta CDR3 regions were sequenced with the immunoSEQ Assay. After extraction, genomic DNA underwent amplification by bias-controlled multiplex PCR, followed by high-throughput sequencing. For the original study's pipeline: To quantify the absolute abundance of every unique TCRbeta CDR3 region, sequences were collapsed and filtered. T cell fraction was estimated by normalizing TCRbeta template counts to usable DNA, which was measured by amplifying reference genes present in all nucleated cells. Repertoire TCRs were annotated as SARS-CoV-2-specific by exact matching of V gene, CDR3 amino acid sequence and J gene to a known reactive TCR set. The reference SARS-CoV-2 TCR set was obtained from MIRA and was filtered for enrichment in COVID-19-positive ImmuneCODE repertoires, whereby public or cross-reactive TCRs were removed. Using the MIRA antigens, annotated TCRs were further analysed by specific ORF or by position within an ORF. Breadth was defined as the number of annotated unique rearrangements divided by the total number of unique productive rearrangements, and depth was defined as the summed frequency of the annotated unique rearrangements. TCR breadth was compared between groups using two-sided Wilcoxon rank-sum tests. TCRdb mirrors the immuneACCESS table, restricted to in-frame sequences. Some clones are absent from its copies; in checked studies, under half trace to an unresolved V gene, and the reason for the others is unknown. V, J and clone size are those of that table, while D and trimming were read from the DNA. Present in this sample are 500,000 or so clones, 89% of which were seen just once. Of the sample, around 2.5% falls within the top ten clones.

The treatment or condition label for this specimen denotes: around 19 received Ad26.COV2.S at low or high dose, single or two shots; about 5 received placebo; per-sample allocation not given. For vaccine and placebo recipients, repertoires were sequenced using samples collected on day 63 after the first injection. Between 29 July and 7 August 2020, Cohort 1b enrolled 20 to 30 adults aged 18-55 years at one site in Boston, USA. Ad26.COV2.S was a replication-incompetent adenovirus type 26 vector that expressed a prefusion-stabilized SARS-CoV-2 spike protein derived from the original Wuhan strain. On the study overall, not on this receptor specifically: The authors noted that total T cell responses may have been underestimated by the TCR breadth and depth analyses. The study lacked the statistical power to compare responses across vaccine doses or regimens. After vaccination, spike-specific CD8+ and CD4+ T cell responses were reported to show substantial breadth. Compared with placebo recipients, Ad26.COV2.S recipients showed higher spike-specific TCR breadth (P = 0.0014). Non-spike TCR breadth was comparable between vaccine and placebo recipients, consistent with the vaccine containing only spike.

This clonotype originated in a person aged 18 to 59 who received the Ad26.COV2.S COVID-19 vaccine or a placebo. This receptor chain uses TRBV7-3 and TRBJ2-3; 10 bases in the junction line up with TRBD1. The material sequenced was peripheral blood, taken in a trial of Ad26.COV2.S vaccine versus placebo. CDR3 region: CASSRRDRGLDTQYF. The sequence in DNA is TGTGCCAGCAGCCGCCGGGACAGGGGTTTAGATACGCAGTATTTT.